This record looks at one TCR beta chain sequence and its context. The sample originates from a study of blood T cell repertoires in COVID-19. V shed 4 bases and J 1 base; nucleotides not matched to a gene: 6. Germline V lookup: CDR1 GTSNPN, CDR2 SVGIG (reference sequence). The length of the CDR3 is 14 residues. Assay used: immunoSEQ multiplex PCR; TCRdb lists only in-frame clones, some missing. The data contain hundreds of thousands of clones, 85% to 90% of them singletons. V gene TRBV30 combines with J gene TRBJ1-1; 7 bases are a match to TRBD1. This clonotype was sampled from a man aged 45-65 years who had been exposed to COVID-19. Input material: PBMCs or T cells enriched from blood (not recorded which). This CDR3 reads CAWTKGQKNTEAFF. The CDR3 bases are TGTGCCTGGACCAAGGGACAGAAGAACACTGAAGCTTTCTTT.